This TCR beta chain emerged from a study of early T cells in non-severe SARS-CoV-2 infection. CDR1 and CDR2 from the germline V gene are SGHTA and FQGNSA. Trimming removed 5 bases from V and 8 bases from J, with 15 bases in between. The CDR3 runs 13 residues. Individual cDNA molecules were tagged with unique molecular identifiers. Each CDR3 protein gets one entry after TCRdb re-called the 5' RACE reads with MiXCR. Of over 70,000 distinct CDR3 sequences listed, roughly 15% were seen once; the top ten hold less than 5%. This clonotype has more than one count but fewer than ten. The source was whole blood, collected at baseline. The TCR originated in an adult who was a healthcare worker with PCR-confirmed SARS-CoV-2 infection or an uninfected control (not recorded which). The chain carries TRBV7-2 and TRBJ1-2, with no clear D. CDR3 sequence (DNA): TGTGCCAGCAGCCCCCAGGCTTCATTCGGCTACACCTTC. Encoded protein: CASSPQASFGYTF.